The sequence of this TCR beta chain was determined in a study of a mutant IDH1 vaccine in newly diagnosed glioma. Study as a whole: Patients, over weeks 1, 3, 5, 7, 11, 15, 19 and 23, received a total of eight vaccinations.

Noted time point: week 23, last vaccination. In every dose of vaccine, 300 ug of mutant IDH1 20-mer peptide was given alongside topical imiquimod. Trimming shortened V by 4 bases and J by 5 bases, and 21 bases separated the two germline ends. Per the germline V gene, CDR1 is SGDLS and CDR2 is YYNGEE. There are 16 residues in the CDR3. About this clone itself: Its antigen is unknown.

The method was immunoSEQ multiplex PCR; TCRdb's version includes in-frame clones alone and lacks a portion of them. The table has tens of thousands of clones, 84% seen once; the top ten hold 13%. This receptor was taken from a man younger than 35 with glioma. Sequences were derived from PBMCs, sampled from a glioma patient whose treatment included an IDH1 peptide vaccine. The V and J genes are TRBV9 and TRBJ2-5, with D tentatively TRBD1 (5 bases). The CDR3 spells CASSPSVREMEETQYF. The CDR3, as DNA: TGTGCCAGCAGCCCAAGCGTCAGGGAAATGGAGGAGACCCAGTACTTC.